The sequence of this T cell receptor beta chain was determined in a study of monozygotic twins with inflammatory bowel disease. General observations from the study: Sharing of clonotypes with others was lower in IBD patients than in healthy twins, and this was especially so with disease activity.

The CDR3 sequence is 16 residues long. Germline values: CDR1 SGHTA, CDR2 FQGTGA. Blood was collected, around 2.7 ml per donor. A word on this clonotype: The antigen is not known.

The authors ran two nested PCRs of about 16 and 10 cycles on TCRalpha and TCRbeta cDNA. Reanalyzing the 5' RACE reads, TCRdb keeps one entry per CDR3 protein, without DNA. The sample data list fewer than 450,000 distinct CDR3 sequences. The rearrangement links TRBV7-3 to TRBJ2-1; TCRdb indicates TRBD2, and absent DNA this call remains unverified. Material for sequencing was blood. The origin of this receptor is a human donor with ulcerative colitis or Crohn's disease, or a healthy co-twin of an affected twin (not recorded which). CDR3 residues: CASSLRPASTVHEQFF.